The 9 T cell receptor beta chains below all came from one sample that was sequenced in a study of blood T cells in healthy people across ages. Alongside a J-beta primer mix, a sample-barcoded 5' primer served in a second PCR lasting 7 to 11 cycles. MiXCR was run by TCRdb on the 5' RACE reads, yielding one entry per CDR3 protein. The repertoire consists of around 1.5 million distinct CDR3 sequences, with about 32% occurring once and the leading ten covering approximately 11%. What was sequenced was blood. The receptors were gathered from a woman aged 25 to 45 in good health.

This clonotype was seen a few times. The chain carries TRBV20-1 and TRBJ2-1; TRBD2 might be the D (5 bases). The CDR3 has 15 residues. The V gene's germline CDR1 is DFQATT and CDR2 SNEGSKA (reference sequence). V lost 6 bases, J lost 0 bases, and 15 bases lay in between. DNA for the CDR3: TGCAGTGCCGAGAGCGGCATTAGCTCCTACAATGAGCAGTTCTTC. Translating gives CSAESGISSYNEQFF.

In this sample, this clonotype turned up a few times. V is TRBV5-1 and J is TRBJ2-6; D is uncertain. V was pared by 4 bases and J by 0 bases, with 11 bases between. This CDR3 comprises 16 residues. CDR1 and CDR2 from the germline V gene are SGHRS and YFSETQ. The CDR3 spells CASSPAPGSGANVLTF. The CDR3 DNA sequence: TGCGCCAGCAGCCCAGCCCCGGGCTCTGGGGCCAACGTCCTGACTTTC. Full variable domain (remainder filled in from reference TRBV5-1 and TRBJ2-6): KAGVTQTPRYLIKTRGQQVTLSCSPISGHRSVSWYQQTPGQGLQFLFEYFSETQRNKGNFPGRFSGRQFSNSRSEMNVSTLELGDSALYLCASSPAPGSGANVLTFGAGSRLTVL.

The CDR3 region has the DNA TGTGCCAGCTCACCACAACTAGCGGGGGGCGAGGATACGCAGTATTTT. It translates to CASSPQLAGGEDTQYF. This rearrangement joins TRBV18 to TRBJ2-3; 12 bases match TRBD2. The junction had 5 bases not matched to a gene; V was cut back by 1 base and J by 6 bases. This CDR3 spans 16 amino acids. CDR1 KGHSH and CDR2 LQKENI come from the germline V gene.

This sequence joins TRBV14 and TRBJ2-1; D not certain. The germline V and J ends were trimmed by 5 bases and 0 bases, with 11 bases remaining between them. From germline, CDR1 is SGHDN and CDR2 FVKESK. This CDR3 comprises 15 residues. The CDR3 DNA is TGTGCCAGCAGCAATAGCATTCTCTCCTACAATGAGCAGTTCTTC. The encoded protein is CASSNSILSYNEQFF.

CDR3 DNA sequence: TGTGCCAGCCATTATTTCTCTGGGGCCAACGTCCTGACTTTC. It specifies CASHYFSGANVLTF. The chain employs TRBV2 and TRBJ2-6; D unclear. The CDR3 is made up of 14 amino acids. From germline, CDR1 is SNHLY and CDR2 FYNNEI. V shed 8 bases and J shed 0 bases, with 8 bases lying between them. Based on the CDR3 plus reference TRBV2 and TRBJ2-6, the full variable domain is EPEVTQTPSHQVTQMGQEVILRCVPISNHLYFYWYRQILGQKVEFLVSFYNNEISEKSEIFDDQFSVERPDGSNFTLKIRSTKLEDSAMYFCASHYFSGANVLTFGAGSRLTVL.

This clonotype came up many times. The V call is TRBV2, the J call TRBJ2-1; D perhaps matches TRBD1 (6 bases). The germline V and J ends were trimmed by 1 base and 8 bases, with 9 bases remaining between them. The CDR3 consists of 13 residues. Looked up from germline, CDR1 is SNHLY and CDR2 is FYNNEI. The CDR3 DNA reads TGTGCCAGCAGTGAAGGGACAGCCTATGAGCAGTTCTTC. Its translation: CASSEGTAYEQFF. The full variable domain, with the rest looked up from reference TRBV2 and TRBJ2-1, is EPEVTQTPSHQVTQMGQEVILRCVPISNHLYFYWYRQILGQKVEFLVSFYNNEISEKSEIFDDQFSVERPDGSNFTLKIRSTKLEDSAMYFCASSEGTAYEQFFGPGTRLTVL.

The chain is built from TRBV20-1 and TRBJ1-5, with D unresolved. Germline V gives CDR1 DFQATT, CDR2 SNEGSKA (reference sequence). The V gene lost 4 bases and the J gene lost 0 bases, with 7 bases spanning the gap. This CDR3 is built from 13 residues. The CDR3 sequence: CSAKADSNQPQHF. The CDR3 nucleotides read TGCAGTGCTAAGGCGGATAGCAATCAGCCCCAGCATTTT.

Concerning this clonotype: A much larger clone lies a single base off, so this may be a read error. The chain links TRBV29-1 to TRBJ2-1; 10 nucleotides line up with TRBD2. This CDR3 spans 14 amino acids. Germline V lookup: CDR1 SQVTM, CDR2 ANQGSEA. The DNA of the CDR3 is TGCAGCGTGGCCCGACTAGCGGGCTACGATGAGCAGTTCTTC. It yields the protein CSVARLAGYDEQFF.

Remarks on this clonotype: A much larger clone is a single base away; this may be a read error. This chain links TRBV7-2 with TRBJ2-7; D gene ambiguous. TRBJ2-5 explains the end of the DNA better; the J call may be wrong. CDR1 is SGHTA and CDR2 is FQGNSA in the germline V gene. The CDR3 extends over 13 amino acids. CDR3 region: CASSPWFTETQYF. CDR3 DNA sequence: TGTGCCAGCAGCCCTTGGTTCACCGAGACCCAGTACTTC.